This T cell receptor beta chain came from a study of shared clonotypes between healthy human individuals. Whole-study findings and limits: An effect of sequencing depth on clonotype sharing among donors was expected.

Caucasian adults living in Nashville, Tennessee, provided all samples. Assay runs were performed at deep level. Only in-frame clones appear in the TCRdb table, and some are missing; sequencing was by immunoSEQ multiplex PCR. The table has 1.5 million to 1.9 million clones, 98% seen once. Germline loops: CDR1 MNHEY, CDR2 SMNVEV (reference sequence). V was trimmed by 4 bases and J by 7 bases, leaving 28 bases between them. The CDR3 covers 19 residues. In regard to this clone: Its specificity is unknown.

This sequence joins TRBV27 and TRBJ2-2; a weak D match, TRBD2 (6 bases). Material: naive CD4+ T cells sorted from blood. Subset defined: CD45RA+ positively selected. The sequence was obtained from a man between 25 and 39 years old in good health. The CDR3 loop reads CASSSDKQLILGRYGELFF. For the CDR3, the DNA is TGTGCCAGCAGTTCGGACAAACAGCTCATTCTAGGGAGGTACGGGGAGCTGTTTTTT.